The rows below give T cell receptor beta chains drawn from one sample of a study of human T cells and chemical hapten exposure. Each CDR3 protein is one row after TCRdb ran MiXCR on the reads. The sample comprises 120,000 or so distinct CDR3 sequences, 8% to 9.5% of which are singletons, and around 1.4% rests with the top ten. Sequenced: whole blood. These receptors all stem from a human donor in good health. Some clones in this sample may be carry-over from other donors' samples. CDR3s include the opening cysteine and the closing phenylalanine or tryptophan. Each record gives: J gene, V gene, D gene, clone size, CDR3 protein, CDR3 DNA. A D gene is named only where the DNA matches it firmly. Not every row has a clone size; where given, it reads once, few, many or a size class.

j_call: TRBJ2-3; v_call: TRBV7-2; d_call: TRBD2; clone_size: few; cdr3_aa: CASSSGLAGPEGTQYF; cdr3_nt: TGTGCCAGCAGCTCAGGACTAGCGGGTCCTGAGGGTACGCAGTATTTT
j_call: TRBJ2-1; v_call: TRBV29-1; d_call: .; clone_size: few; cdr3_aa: CSVESTPGGTSSYNEQFF; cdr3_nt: TGCAGCGTTGAATCCACCCCGGGCGGGACGAGCTCCTACAATGAGCAGTTCTTC
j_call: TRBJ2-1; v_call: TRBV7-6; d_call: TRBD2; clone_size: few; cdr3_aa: CASSPGSLGLAGGQFF; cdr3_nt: TGTGCCAGCAGCCCCGGGAGTCTCGGACTAGCCGGTGGCCAGTTCTTC
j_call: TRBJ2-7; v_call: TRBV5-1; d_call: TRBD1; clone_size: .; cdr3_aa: CASSSGPPVPGGEQYF; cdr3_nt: TGCGCCAGCAGCTCGGGCCCTCCGGTCCCAGGGGGCGAGCAGTACTTC
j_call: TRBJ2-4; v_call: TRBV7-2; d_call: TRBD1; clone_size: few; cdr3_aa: CASSSPPTGANIQYF; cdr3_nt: TGTGCCAGCAGCTCCCCACCGACAGGGGCGAACATTCAGTACTTC
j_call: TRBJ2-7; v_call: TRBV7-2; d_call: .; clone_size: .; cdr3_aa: CASSSGVQGLPGF; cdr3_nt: TGTGCCAGCAGTTCCGGGGTGCAGGGCCTGCCGGGGTTC
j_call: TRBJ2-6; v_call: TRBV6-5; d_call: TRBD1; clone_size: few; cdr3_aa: CASRTGAGANVLTF; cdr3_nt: TGTGCCAGCAGGACAGGGGCTGGGGCCAACGTCCTGACTTTC
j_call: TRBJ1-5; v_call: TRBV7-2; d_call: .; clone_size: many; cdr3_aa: CASSFVGGEQPQHF; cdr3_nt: TGTGCCAGCAGCTTTGTGGGTGGTGAGCAGCCCCAGCATTTT
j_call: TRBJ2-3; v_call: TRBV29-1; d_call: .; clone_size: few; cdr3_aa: CSVKRVLTDTQYF; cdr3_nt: TGCAGCGTTAAGCGGGTCCTCACAGATACGCAGTATTTT
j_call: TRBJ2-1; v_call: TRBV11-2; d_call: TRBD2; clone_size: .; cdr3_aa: CASSPGLAGGPSNNEQFF; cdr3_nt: TGTGCCAGCAGCCCCGGACTAGCGGGAGGGCCTTCGAACAATGAGCAGTTCTTC
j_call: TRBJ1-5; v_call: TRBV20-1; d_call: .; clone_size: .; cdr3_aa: CSALLEGTTSNQPQHF; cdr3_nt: TGCAGTGCCCTCCTGGAGGGGACGACCAGCAATCAGCCCCAGCATTTT
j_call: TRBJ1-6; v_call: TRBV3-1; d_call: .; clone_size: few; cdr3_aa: CASSQEANSPLHF; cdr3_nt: TGTGCCAGCAGCCAAGAGGCTAATTCACCCCTCCACTTT
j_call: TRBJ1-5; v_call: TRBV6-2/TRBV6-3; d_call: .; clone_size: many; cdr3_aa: CASIPRQGILHSNQPQHF; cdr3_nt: TGTGCCAGCATCCCACGTCAGGGGATTTTACATAGCAATCAGCCCCAGCATTTT
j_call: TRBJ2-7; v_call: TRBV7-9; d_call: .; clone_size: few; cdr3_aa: CASSLVSLATYEQYF; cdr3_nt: TGTGCCAGCAGCTTAGTGTCCCTAGCTACCTACGAGCAGTACTTC
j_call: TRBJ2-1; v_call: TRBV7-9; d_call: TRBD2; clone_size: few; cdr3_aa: CASTIGLAGSNEQFF; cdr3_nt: TGTGCCAGCACCATAGGGCTAGCGGGGTCCAATGAGCAGTTCTTC
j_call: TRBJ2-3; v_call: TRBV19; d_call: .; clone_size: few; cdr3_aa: CASTIRAEARPDTQYF; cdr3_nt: TGTGCCAGTACCATCAGAGCGGAAGCCCGTCCCGATACGCAGTATTTT
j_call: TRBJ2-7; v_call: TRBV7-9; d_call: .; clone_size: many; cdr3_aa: CASSPGRTYEQYF; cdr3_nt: TGTGCCAGCAGCCCGGGACGGACCTACGAGCAGTACTTC
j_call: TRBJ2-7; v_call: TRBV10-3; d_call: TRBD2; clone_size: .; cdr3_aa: CAISESEQRGPYEQYF; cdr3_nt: TGTGCCATCAGTGAGTCGGAACAGCGGGGACCCTACGAGCAGTACTTC
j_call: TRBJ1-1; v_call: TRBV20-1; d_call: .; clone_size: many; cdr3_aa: CSARVGSTEAFF; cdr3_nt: TGCAGTGCTAGAGTCGGGAGCACTGAAGCTTTCTTT
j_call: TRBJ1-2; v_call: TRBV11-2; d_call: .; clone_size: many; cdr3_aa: CASSLARQSGYTF; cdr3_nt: TGTGCCAGCAGCTTAGCGCGGCAGTCTGGCTACACCTTC
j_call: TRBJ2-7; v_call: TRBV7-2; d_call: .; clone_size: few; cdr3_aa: CASSFRVQSHEQYF; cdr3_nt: TGTGCCAGCAGCTTTCGAGTTCAATCCCACGAGCAGTACTTC
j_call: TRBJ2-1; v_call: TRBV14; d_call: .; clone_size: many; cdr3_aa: CASSLRDMGDEQFF; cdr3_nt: TGTGCCAGCAGCCTCCGGGACATGGGCGATGAGCAGTTCTTC
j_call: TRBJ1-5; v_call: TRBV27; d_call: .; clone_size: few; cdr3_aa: CASSLQSNQPQHF; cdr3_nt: TGTGCCAGCAGTTTACAGTCAAATCAGCCCCAGCATTTT
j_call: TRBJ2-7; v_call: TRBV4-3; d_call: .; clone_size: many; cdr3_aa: CASSPAAGGYEQYF; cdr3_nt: TGCGCCAGCAGCCCAGCAGCCGGCGGCTACGAGCAGTACTTC
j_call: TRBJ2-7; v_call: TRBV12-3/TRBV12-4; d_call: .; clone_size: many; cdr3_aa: CASSLREEYEQYF; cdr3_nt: TGTGCCAGCAGTCTCCGGGAAGAATACGAGCAGTACTTC
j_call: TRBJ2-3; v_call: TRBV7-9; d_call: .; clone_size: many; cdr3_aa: CASSSRGTEDTQYF; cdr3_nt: TGTGCCAGCAGCAGCAGGGGAACGGAAGATACGCAGTATTTT
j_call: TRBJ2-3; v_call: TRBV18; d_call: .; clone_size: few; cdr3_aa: CASSPLYGGNTDTQYF; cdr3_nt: TGTGCCAGCTCACCACTTTACGGTGGAAACACAGATACGCAGTATTTT
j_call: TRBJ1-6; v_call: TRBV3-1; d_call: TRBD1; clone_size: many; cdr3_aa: CASSGQGSSYNSPLHF; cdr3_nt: TGTGCCAGCAGCGGACAGGGGAGCTCCTATAATTCACCCCTCCACTTT
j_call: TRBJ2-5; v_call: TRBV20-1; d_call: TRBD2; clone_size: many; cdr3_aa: CSAQRLAGEETQYF; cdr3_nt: TGCAGTGCTCAACGACTAGCGGGGGAAGAGACCCAGTACTTC
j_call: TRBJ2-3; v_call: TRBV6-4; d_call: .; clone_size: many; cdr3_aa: CASSDSRGGTDTQYF; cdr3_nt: TGTGCCAGCAGTGACTCCCGAGGGGGCACAGATACGCAGTATTTT
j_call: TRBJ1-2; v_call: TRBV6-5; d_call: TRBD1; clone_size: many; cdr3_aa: CASRSKDRGAYSYGYTF; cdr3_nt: TGTGCCAGCAGATCGAAGGACAGGGGGGCCTATTCCTATGGCTACACCTTC
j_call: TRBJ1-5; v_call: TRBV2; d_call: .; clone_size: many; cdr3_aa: CASSELGGQHSNQPQHF; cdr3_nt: TGTGCCAGCAGTGAATTGGGAGGACAGCATAGCAATCAGCCCCAGCATTTT
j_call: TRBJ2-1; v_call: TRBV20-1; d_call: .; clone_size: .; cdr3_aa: CSAQPGLINEQFF; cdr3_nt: TGCAGTGCGCAGCCGGGACTCATCAATGAGCAGTTCTTC
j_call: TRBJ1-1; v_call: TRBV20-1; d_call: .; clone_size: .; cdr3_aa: CSARGPRGNTEAFF; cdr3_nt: TGCAGTGCTAGAGGACCCAGGGGGAACACTGAAGCTTTCTTT
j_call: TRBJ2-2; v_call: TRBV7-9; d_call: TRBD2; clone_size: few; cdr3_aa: CASSARLAGGNTGELFF; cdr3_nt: TGTGCCAGCAGCGCCCGACTAGCGGGAGGAAACACCGGGGAGCTGTTTTTT
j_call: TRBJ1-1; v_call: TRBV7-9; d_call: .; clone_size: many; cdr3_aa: CASSFPDTEAFF; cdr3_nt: TGTGCCAGCAGCTTTCCTGACACTGAAGCTTTCTTT
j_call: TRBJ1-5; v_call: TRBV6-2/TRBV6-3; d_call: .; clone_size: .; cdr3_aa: CASNFKGNQPQHF; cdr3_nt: TGTGCCAGCAACTTTAAGGGCAATCAGCCCCAGCATTTT
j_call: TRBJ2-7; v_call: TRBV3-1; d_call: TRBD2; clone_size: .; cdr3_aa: CASSRTSGRYEQYF; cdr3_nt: TGTGCCAGCAGCCGGACTAGCGGGAGGTACGAGCAGTACTTC
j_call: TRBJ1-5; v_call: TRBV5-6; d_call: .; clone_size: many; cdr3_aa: CASSSPSLGQPQHF; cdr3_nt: TGTGCCAGCAGCTCCCCCAGTCTTGGCCAGCCCCAGCATTTT
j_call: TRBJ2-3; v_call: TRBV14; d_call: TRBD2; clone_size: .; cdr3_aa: CASSQDPHKRGPSTDTQYF; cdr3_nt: TGTGCCAGCAGCCAAGATCCCCATAAGCGGGGGCCTAGCACAGATACGCAGTATTTT
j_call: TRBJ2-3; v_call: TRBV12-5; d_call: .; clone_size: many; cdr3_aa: CASGLRLATSTDTQYF; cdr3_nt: TGTGCTAGTGGTTTGCGCCTCGCAACTAGCACAGATACGCAGTATTTT
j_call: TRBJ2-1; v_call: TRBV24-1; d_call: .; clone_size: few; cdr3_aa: CATSDSDPTEQFF; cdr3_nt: TGTGCCACCAGTGATTCGGACCCGACGGAGCAGTTCTTC
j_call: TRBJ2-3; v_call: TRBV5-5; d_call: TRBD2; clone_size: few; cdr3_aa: CASSFPGGGTDTQYF; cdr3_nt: TGTGCCAGCAGCTTTCCGGGAGGCGGCACAGATACGCAGTATTTT
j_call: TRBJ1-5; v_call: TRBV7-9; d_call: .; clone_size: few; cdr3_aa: CASSLEGAHDQPQHF; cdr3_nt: TGTGCCAGCAGCTTAGAAGGCGCCCACGATCAGCCCCAGCATTTT